These 30 T cell receptor beta chains came from one sample sequenced in a study of response to subunit inactivated influenza vaccine. Using its own MiXCR run on the RT-PCR reads, TCRdb lists one record per CDR3 protein. The data show hundreds of thousands of distinct CDR3 sequences, roughly 10% seen once. This sample comprised PBMCs from blood, obtained on the day of vaccination. These receptors were taken from a man aged 50 to 60 who received an inactivated influenza vaccine.

This clonotype was seen at least ten times. The chain is built from TRBV24-1 and TRBJ2-7; D gene ambiguous. The ends were cut back, 2 bases at V and 12 bases at J, with 10 bases in the middle. Germline assignment: CDR1 KGHDR and CDR2 SFDVKD. This CDR3 has 11 amino acids. CDR3 amino acids: CATSDSQVWYF. The CDR3 nucleotides are TGTGCCACCAGTGATTCCCAGGTATGGTACTTC.

This clonotype was observed at least ten times. V is TRBV27 and J is TRBJ2-7; no reliable D call. Trimming removed 3 bases from V and 0 bases from J, with 12 bases in between. Per germline, CDR1 MNHEY and CDR2 SMNVEV (reference sequence). The CDR3 runs to 15 residues. The CDR3 sequence is CASSFDSSSSYEQYF. The CDR3 DNA follows: TGTGCCAGCAGTTTTGATTCCTCCAGCTCCTACGAGCAGTACTTC.

This chain joins TRBV7-2 and TRBJ1-3, with 9 positions matching TRBD1. CDR3 length equals 14 residues. Germline trimming cut 2 bases from V and 6 bases from J; bases unmatched to any gene: 2. Looked up from germline, CDR1 is SGHTA and CDR2 is FQGNSA. CDR3 DNA sequence: TGTGCCAGCAGCTTAAGGACAGGGGCAAACACCATATATTTT. This encodes CASSLRTGANTIYF.

There are many counts of this clonotype. The V gene is TRBV27, the J gene TRBJ2-1; 11 bases match TRBD2. The CDR3 is made up of 16 amino acids. Germline V gene data show CDR1 as MNHEY and CDR2 as SMNVEV (reference sequence). V lost 5 bases and J lost 4; bases outside the gene matches: 7. CDR3 sequence (DNA): TGTGCCAGCAGTCCTTCGACTAGCGGGGCATACAATGAGCAGTTCTTC. Protein product: CASSPSTSGAYNEQFF.

The chain links TRBV27 to TRBJ2-5; the D call may be TRBD1 or TRBD2 (5 bases each). This CDR3 contains 12 residues. Germline assignment: CDR1 MNHEY and CDR2 SMNVEV (reference sequence). V shed 8 bases and J shed 5 bases, with 12 bases lying between them. The CDR3 loop is CASGTPLETQYF. CDR3 in DNA: TGTGCCAGCGGGACCCCTTTGGAGACCCAGTACTTC.

This clonotype came up many times. CDR3 nucleotides: TGCAGCGTCGGGACAGGGCACTACGAGCAGTACTTC. It encodes CSVGTGHYEQYF. The chain couples TRBV29-1 to TRBJ2-7, with 9 positions matching TRBD1. The V gene's germline CDR1 is SQVTM and CDR2 ANQGSEA. V shed 6 bases, J shed 3 bases, and the junction held 3 bases outside the gene matches. This CDR3 has 12 amino acids.

The chain recombines TRBV7-2 with TRBJ2-2, with 7 bases aligning to TRBD2. CDR3 length equals 14 residues. Per the germline V gene, CDR1 is SGHTA and CDR2 is FQGNSA. V shed 2 bases and J 8 bases; nucleotides not matched to a gene: 5. CDR3 protein: CASSLTPSGGELFF. The CDR3 coding sequence is TGTGCCAGCAGCTTAACGCCTAGCGGAGGGGAGCTGTTTTTT.

The V gene is TRBV11-2, the J gene TRBJ2-2; 7 bases line up with TRBD2. The V gene end was trimmed by 0 bases and the J gene end by 5 bases; junction bases not matched to a gene: 9. There are 17 residues in the CDR3. CDR1 is SGHAT and CDR2 is FQNNGV in the germline V gene. CDR3 DNA: TGTGCCAGCAGCTTAGAAGGTTGGGGGGGGTGGACCGGGGAGCTGTTTTTT. This gives the protein CASSLEGWGGWTGELFF.

V and J are TRBV11-2 and TRBJ2-7; D is unclear. V dropped 3 bases and J dropped 2 bases, with 11 bases sitting between them. This CDR3 contains 14 residues. Looked up from germline, CDR1 is SGHAT and CDR2 is FQNNGV. The CDR3 region is CASSLSRATYEQYF. The CDR3 DNA reads as TGTGCCAGCAGCTTGAGCAGAGCTACCTACGAGCAGTACTTC.

This clonotype turned up a few times. The chain links TRBV5-1 to TRBJ2-5; TRBD1 might be the D (8 bases). CDR3 size: 15 residues. Germline V CDR1 and CDR2: SGHRS, YFSETQ. Trimming cost V 4 bases and J 6 bases, with 19 bases left between them. Here the CDR3 DNA reads TGCGCCAGCAGCCACACAGGGGGGGTAAAGAAGACCCAGTACTTC. This codes for CASSHTGGVKKTQYF.

The chain carries TRBV5-1 and TRBJ2-7; maybe TRBD2 (5 bases). The length of the CDR3 is 14 residues. V lost 5 bases and J 3 bases, leaving 15 bases between the germline ends. In germline, CDR1 is SGHRS, CDR2 YFSETQ. The CDR3 bases are TGCGCCAGCAGACTGGGAGAGGGTAACTACGAGCAGTACTTC. This translates into CASRLGEGNYEQYF.

This clonotype was found a few times. The V call is TRBV27, the J call TRBJ1-1; tentatively, D is TRBD1 (6 bases). V was shortened by 3 bases and J by 0 bases, with 14 bases between the two germline ends. This CDR3 has 16 amino acids. Germline V gives CDR1 MNHEY, CDR2 SMNVEV (reference sequence). The CDR3 here is CASSFRRGVMNTEAFF. In DNA form, the CDR3 reads TGTGCCAGCAGTTTTCGCAGGGGTGTAATGAACACTGAAGCTTTCTTT.

This clonotype was seen ten or more times. The chain combines TRBV12-3 or TRBV12-4 with TRBJ2-4, with TRBD2 matching over 13 bases. The CDR3 extends over 16 amino acids. The V gene end was trimmed by 1 base and the J gene end by 8 bases; junction bases not matched to a gene: 5. CDR3 region: CASSLVTSGRKYIQYF. The CDR3 coding sequence is TGTGCCAGCAGTTTAGTGACTAGCGGGAGGAAGTACATTCAGTACTTC.

This chain joins TRBV5-1 and TRBJ2-5, with D hard to call. V lost 5 bases to trimming and J lost 1 base, with 12 bases between them. The CDR3 contains 14 residues. From germline, CDR1 is SGHRS and CDR2 YFSETQ. The CDR3 is CASSWKDVQETQYF. The CDR3 bases are TGCGCCAGCAGTTGGAAGGACGTCCAAGAGACCCAGTACTTC. The variable domain in full, with the rest retrieved from reference TRBV5-1 and TRBJ2-5, is KAGVTQTPRYLIKTRGQQVTLSCSPISGHRSVSWYQQTPGQGLQFLFEYFSETQRNKGNFPGRFSGRQFSNSRSEMNVSTLELGDSALYLCASSWKDVQETQYFGPGTRLLVL.

This clonotype has more than one count but fewer than ten. The CDR3 nucleotides read TGTGCCAGCAGTTACCGGGGGAAAAGACAAGAGACCCAGTACTTC. Translation gives CASSYRGKRQETQYF. This chain uses TRBV6-2 or TRBV6-3 with TRBJ2-5; TRBD2 might be the D (6 bases). V shed 2 bases and J shed 2 bases, with 12 bases lying between them. The CDR3 has 15 amino acids. Germline lookup yields CDR1 MNHEY and CDR2 SVGEGT.

This clonotype was seen repeatedly, ten times or more. V gene TRBV7-2 combines with J gene TRBJ2-1; D gene uncertain. This CDR3 comprises 13 residues. Trimming stripped 3 bases from V and 7 bases from J, with 10 bases between. Germline V gene sequence: CDR1 SGHTA, CDR2 FQGNSA. The CDR3 DNA reads as TGTGCCAGCAGCTTTAACAGATTGAATGAGCAGTTCTTC. This sequence encodes CASSFNRLNEQFF.

This clonotype was seen a handful of times. This chain connects TRBV4-2 to TRBJ2-7, with TRBD2 matching over 7 bases. The trim removed 0 bases at V and 0 bases at J, leaving 5 bases unmatched. Per germline, CDR1 LGHNA and CDR2 YNFKEQ. The CDR3 has 16 residues. Here the CDR3 DNA reads TGTGCCAGCAGCCAAGAGTTGGGGGGGAGCTCCTACGAGCAGTACTTC. Protein product: CASSQELGGSSYEQYF.

This rearrangement joins TRBV19 to TRBJ2-7; TRBD1 matches 7 bases. Germline values: CDR1 LNHDA, CDR2 SQIVND (reference sequence). V lost 8 bases, J lost 0 bases, and 16 bases stayed unmatched. The CDR3 has 17 residues. CDR3 nucleotides: TGTGCCAGTGGAGAAAACACGGACAGGAGGAGCTCCTACGAGCAGTACTTC. Encoded protein: CASGENTDRRSSYEQYF.

This clonotype occurred a few times. CDR3 amino acids: CASSFGYDRVYNYGYTF. The DNA of the CDR3 is TGTGCCAGCAGCTTTGGGTACGACCGGGTCTATAACTATGGCTACACCTTC. V is TRBV7-8 and J is TRBJ1-2; no definite D call. Germline CDR1 is SGHVS and CDR2 is FQNEAQ. The CDR3 totals 17 residues. With 3 bases removed from V and 1 base from J, the gap between germline ends came to 18 bases.

This clonotype showed up just a few times. CDR3 in amino acids: CATSLVPNPGGNQPQHF. In DNA form, the CDR3 reads TGTGCCACCAGCTTAGTCCCGAATCCGGGGGGCAATCAGCCCCAGCATTTT. The rearrangement links TRBV15 to TRBJ1-5; the D gene is possibly TRBD1 (5 bases). V was cut by 5 bases and J by 2 bases, with 19 bases left in between. Germline V gives CDR1 LNHNV, CDR2 YYDKDF (reference sequence). The CDR3 loop spans 17 amino acids.

Only a few counts were recorded for this clonotype. V gene TRBV2 combines with J gene TRBJ2-1; D may match TRBD1 or TRBD2 (5 bases each). Between the trimmed V and J ends, which lost 6 bases and 7 bases, there was a span of 16 bases. CDR1 and CDR2 (germline): SNHLY, FYNNEI. The CDR3 is 14 amino acids. CDR3 DNA: TGTGCCAGCAGACGGGACCTCATGTGGAATGAGCAGTTCTTC. Its protein is CASRRDLMWNEQFF.

V and J are TRBV19 and TRBJ1-2; D call uncertain. The germline gives CDR1 LNHDA, CDR2 SQIVND (reference sequence). The CDR3 runs to 13 residues. The V end lost 7 bases, the J end lost 1 base, and 10 bases lay between the germline ends. CDR3 region: CASMSLDNYGYTF. DNA for the CDR3: TGTGCCAGTATGAGCTTGGATAACTATGGCTACACCTTC.

This clonotype was seen a few times. The rearrangement links TRBV28 to TRBJ2-2; TRBD1 aligns across 8 bases. Trimming took 4 bases from V and 3 from J; bases not matched to a gene: 4. This CDR3 has 15 residues. Germline loops: CDR1 MDHEN, CDR2 SYDVKM. CDR3 loop: CASSSGGVHTGELFF. In DNA, the CDR3 is TGTGCCAGCAGTTCAGGGGGCGTTCACACCGGGGAGCTGTTTTTT. Full variable domain (outside the CDR3, taken from reference TRBV28 and TRBJ2-2): DVKVTQSSRYLVKRTGEKVFLECVQDMDHENMFWYRQDPGLGLRLIYFSYDVKMKEKGDIPEGYSVSREKKERFSLILESASTNQTSMYLCASSSGGVHTGELFFGEGSRLTVL.

V usage is TRBV20-1 and J usage is TRBJ1-2; 7 bases are a match to TRBD1. Germline-derived CDR1 and CDR2 are DFQATT and SNEGSKA (reference sequence). The CDR3 length is 16 residues. Losses at the gene ends were 0 bases for V and 2 bases for J; bases not matched to a gene: 9. The CDR3 region is CSARDFRDSLNYGYTF. CDR3 in DNA: TGCAGTGCTAGAGACTTCAGGGACAGCCTGAACTATGGCTACACCTTC.

This clonotype was recorded many times. The chain couples TRBV12-3 or TRBV12-4 to TRBJ2-7; D not resolved. The CDR3 totals 12 residues. With 6 bases removed from V and 2 bases from J, the gap between germline ends came to 8 bases. The CDR3 coding sequence is TGTGCCAGCAGCCTCCGGCCCTACGAGCAGTACTTC. Protein sequence: CASSLRPYEQYF.

This clonotype was seen a few times. Sequence at one end of the junction differs from germline and may be a read error. The V gene is TRBV20-1, the J gene TRBJ2-4; tentatively, D is TRBD2 (5 bases). The CDR3 spans 12 residues. CDR1 and CDR2 (germline): DFQATT, SNEGSKA (reference sequence). The chain's CDR3 is CSAPTRSAAELF. CDR3 sequence (DNA): TGCAGTGCTCCCACTAGGAGTGCAGCCGAACTGTTC.

The chain links TRBV4-3 to TRBJ2-5; 9 bases map to TRBD2. The J segment lost 4 bases and the V segment lost 5 bases, leaving 8 bases of the junction unmatched. From germline, CDR1 is LGHNA and CDR2 YSLEER. This CDR3 spans 15 amino acids. The CDR3 protein is CASSSGLAEGETQYF. Written as DNA, the CDR3 is TGCGCCAGCAGCTCGGGACTAGCCGAAGGAGAGACCCAGTACTTC.

This clonotype has ten or more counts. This chain connects TRBV29-1 to TRBJ2-4; maybe TRBD1 (6 bases). Germline V gene data show CDR1 as SQVTM and CDR2 as ANQGSEA. V lost 2 bases and J 6 bases, leaving 17 bases between the germline ends. The CDR3 length is 15 residues. CDR3 sequence (DNA): TGCAGCGTTGAATATGCGGACCTCAGGGGAAACATTCAGTACTTC. Amino acid sequence: CSVEYADLRGNIQYF.

This clonotype has more than one count but fewer than ten. The chain combines TRBV12-3 or TRBV12-4 with TRBJ2-7; TRBD1 might be the D (6 bases). V lost 2 bases to trimming and J lost 2 bases, with 10 bases between them. The CDR3 has 14 residues. Here the CDR3 reads CASSLQGQAYEQYF. The DNA of the CDR3 is TGTGCCAGCAGTTTACAGGGGCAGGCCTACGAGCAGTACTTC.

This clonotype occurred a few times. This chain uses TRBV4-1 with TRBJ2-1; 13 bases align to TRBD2. CDR1 MGHRA and CDR2 YSYEKL come from the germline V gene. The CDR3 runs to 15 residues. V was clipped by 1 base and J by 8 bases; unmatched bases: 2. In DNA form, the CDR3 reads TGCGCCAGCAGCCAAGGGACTAGCGGGGGTGATGAGCAGTTCTTC. Translating it yields CASSQGTSGGDEQFF.